A selection of T cell receptor beta chains follows, all from one sample in a study of T cell responses to AZD1222 COVID-19 vaccine. Using immunoSEQ multiplex PCR, the repertoire was profiled, and TCRdb retains in-frame clones only, with some absent. The table includes 100,000 to 130,000 clones, nearly 90% detected once. Here the sequenced sample was peripheral blood, taken 28 days after the second AZD1222 dose. Source of these receptors: an adult who received the AZD1222 COVID-19 vaccine. Both conserved end residues are part of each CDR3. The D gene is left open where the match is weak. Size tells how often a clone was seen (once, few, many) or the class of an expanded clone, and some rows leave it out.

>TRBD1|TRBV5-1|TRBJ1-1|.
TGCGCCAGCAGCTTCACAGGGGGCAACACTGAAGCTTTCTTT
CASSFTGGNTEAFF
>.|TRBV5-6|TRBJ1-1|.
TGTGCCAGCAGCTTGGAGGGTAGGGAATCTGAAGCTTTCTTT
CASSLEGRESEAFF
>.|TRBV3-1/TRBV3-2|TRBJ1-4|.
TGTGCCAGCAGCCCGGAACCCCAATTGGAAAAACTGTTTTTT
CASSPEPQLEKLFF
>TRBD2|TRBV7-9|TRBJ2-5|.
TGTGCCAGCAGCTTAGCGGGTAGCGGGGGAATCGGGACCCAGTACTTC
CASSLAGSGGIGTQYF
>.|TRBV6-5|TRBJ1-2|.
TGTGCCAGCACTTTCTCGGCAGGGGACTTTAACTATGGCTACACCTTC
CASTFSAGDFNYGYTF
>TRBD1|TRBV7-3|TRBJ2-1|.
TGTGCCAGCAGCTTAACCCCGGGACAGGGTTACAATGAGCAGTTCTTC
CASSLTPGQGYNEQFF
>TRBD1|TRBV4-1|TRBJ2-2|few
TGCGCCAGCAGCCAAGACGGGCAGGGGGCCGAGCTGTTTTTT
CASSQDGQGAELFF
>.|TRBV6-5|TRBJ2-1|.
TGTGCCAGCAGACTAGATGGTATCTACAATGAGCAGTTCTTC
CASRLDGIYNEQFF
>.|TRBV5-8|TRBJ2-7|.
TGTGCCAGCAGCCCACGGACCGATTCCTACGAGCAGTACTTC
CASSPRTDSYEQYF
>.|TRBV5-1|TRBJ2-3|.
TGCGCCAGCAGCTTGGGGGGGGCCTCCACAGATACGCAGTATTTT
CASSLGGASTDTQYF